These T cell receptor beta chains were read from a single sample in a study of blood T cells in healthy people across ages. TCRdb redid the calling of the 5' RACE reads with MiXCR, one entry per CDR3 protein. This table holds about 1.5 million distinct CDR3 sequences, about 40% found once. The specimen sequenced was blood. All receptors derive from a woman between 18 and 29 years old in good health. Each CDR3 is given with its conserved first and last residue. Each record gives: clone size, D gene, J gene, V gene, CDR3 protein, CDR3 DNA. The D gene is left open where the match is weak. Clone size is shown for a subset of rows, as once, few, many or a class of expanded clone.

>.|TRBD1|TRBJ1-4|TRBV4-1
CASSPSETGTNEKLFF
TGCGCCAGCAGCCCGAGCGAGACAGGGACTAATGAAAAACTGTTTTTT
>.|.|TRBJ2-1|TRBV20-1
CSARDRVGHYNEQFF
TGCAGTGCTAGAGATCGGGTAGGGCATTACAATGAGCAGTTCTTC
>.|TRBD2|TRBJ2-7|TRBV12-3/TRBV12-4
CASTNPGGASGVYNEQYF
TGTGCCAGCACCAACCCCGGTGGGGCTAGCGGGGTATACAATGAGCAGTACTTC
>.|.|TRBJ2-3|TRBV12-3/TRBV12-4
CASSFGTNSLTDTQYF
TGTGCCAGCAGTTTTGGTACGAACAGCCTCACAGATACGCAGTATTTT
>.|TRBD1|TRBJ2-6|TRBV11-2
CASSSPGTGLSGVLTF
TGTGCCAGCAGCTCCCCCGGGACAGGGTTAAGTGGCGTCCTGACTTTC
>.|.|TRBJ2-7|TRBV5-1
CASSLAGETGRGEQYF
TGCGCCAGCAGCTTGGCGGGTGAGACGGGGCGGGGCGAGCAGTACTTC
>.|.|TRBJ1-1|TRBV29-1
CSVGQRMNTEAFF
TGCAGCGTTGGACAGCGGATGAACACTGAAGCTTTCTTT
>many|TRBD1|TRBJ2-7|TRBV29-1
CSVEQPGTGAEQYF
TGCAGCGTAGAACAACCCGGGACAGGTGCCGAGCAGTACTTC
>few|TRBD1|TRBJ2-7|TRBV18
CASSPGTGEGEQYF
TGTGCCAGCTCACCAGGGACAGGGGAAGGCGAGCAGTACTTC
>few|TRBD1|TRBJ2-7|TRBV6-1
CASSARTGTNEQYF
TGTGCCAGCAGTGCCCGGACAGGGACCAACGAGCAGTACTTC
>.|.|TRBJ2-5|TRBV6-6
CASRTGTLIGAETQYF
TGTGCCAGCAGAACCGGGACCCTAATAGGGGCGGAGACCCAGTACTTC
>.|TRBD1|TRBJ2-1|TRBV27
CASHLTGQSYEQFF
TGTGCCAGCCATTTGACAGGGCAATCATATGAGCAGTTCTTC
>few|.|TRBJ2-5|TRBV10-3
CATKGGQETQYF
TGTGCCACCAAGGGGGGCCAAGAGACCCAGTACTTC
>.|TRBD1|TRBJ1-2|TRBV9
CASSAGGEIGYGYTF
TGTGCCAGCAGCGCAGGGGGTGAAATCGGCTATGGCTACACCTTC
>.|TRBD2|TRBJ2-1|TRBV28
CAGGTSGRNEQFF
TGTGCCGGTGGGACTAGCGGGAGGAATGAGCAGTTCTTC
>few|.|TRBJ2-7|TRBV11-2
CASSGSSGTQYEQYF
TGTGCCAGCAGCGGTTCTTCCGGGACCCAGTACGAGCAGTACTTC
>many|.|TRBJ2-7|TRBV7-9
CASSHATSYEQYF
TGTGCCAGCAGCCATGCGACCTCCTACGAGCAGTACTTC
>.|.|TRBJ2-1|TRBV7-9
CASSFSGYEQFF
TGTGCCAGCAGCTTTAGCGGCTATGAGCAGTTCTTC
>.|.|TRBJ1-1|TRBV6-5
CATLGGLEAFF
TGTGCCACCCTAGGGGGGCTCGAAGCTTTCTTT
>.|TRBD1|TRBJ2-2|TRBV2
CASNLDRANTGELFF
TGTGCCAGCAACCTAGACAGGGCGAACACCGGGGAGCTGTTTTTT
>.|TRBD2|TRBJ2-7|TRBV20-1
CSASGASGGTYEQYF
TGCAGTGCTTCAGGGGCCAGCGGGGGTACCTACGAGCAGTACTTC
>few|.|TRBJ2-4|TRBV12-3/TRBV12-4
CASSFGGSENIQYF
TGTGCCAGCAGTTTCGGAGGCTCCGAAAACATTCAGTACTTC
>few|TRBD2|TRBJ2-1|TRBV6-1
CASRSAGLAGGYNEQFF
TGTGCCAGCAGGTCCGCGGGACTAGCGGGAGGATACAATGAGCAGTTCTTC
>.|TRBD1|TRBJ1-4|TRBV6-1
CASSVGQGAFDEKLFF
TGTGCCAGCAGTGTAGGACAGGGGGCATTTGATGAAAAACTGTTTTTT